One sample yielded the 17 T cell receptor beta chains listed below, sequenced in a study of CD8 T cells in Susac syndrome. Random hexamers primed reverse transcription of about 0.45 to 1 ug RNA. TCRdb processed the immunoSEQ multiplex PCR reads anew with MiXCR; each CDR3 protein has one entry. This table holds approximately 220,000 distinct CDR3 sequences, around nine tenths found once. The sequenced sample was CD8+ T cells from PBMCs. The source of these receptors is a human donor with multiple sclerosis.

The gene calls are TRBV11-1 and TRBJ2-1; 12 bases line up with TRBD2. Germline-derived CDR1 and CDR2 are SGHAT and FQDESV (reference sequence). V shed 5 bases and J 0 bases; nucleotides not matched to a gene: 14. This CDR3 has 20 amino acids. CDR3 in DNA: TGTGCCAGCAGCCCCTGGGGTGAGACTAGCGGGAGTAACTCCTACAATGAGCAGTTCTTC. Translation gives CASSPWGETSGSNSYNEQFF.

The V call is TRBV9, the J call TRBJ2-3, with 8 bases fitting TRBD2. CDR1 SGDLS and CDR2 YYNGEE come from the germline V gene. The CDR3 is 14 residues long. Losses at the gene ends were 0 bases for V and 6 bases for J; bases not matched to a gene: 3. CDR3 nucleotide sequence: TGTGCCAGCAGCGTAGGCGGCGGGGGGGATACGCAGTATTTT. Its translation is CASSVGGGGDTQYF.

The chain links TRBV7-9 to TRBJ2-1; the D is unclear. Trimming took 6 bases from V and 7 from J, leaving 10 bases between them. CDR3 length: 12 residues. Looked up from germline, CDR1 is SEHNR and CDR2 is FQNEAQ (reference sequence). CDR3: CASRLAKNEQFF. CDR3 nucleotides: TGTGCCAGCAGATTGGCCAAGAATGAGCAGTTCTTC.

The chain uses TRBV10-3 and TRBJ2-5; D might be TRBD1 or TRBD2, each matching 5 bases. V lost 2 bases and J lost 3, with 13 bases in between. CDR1 ENHRY and CDR2 SYGVKD come from the germline V gene. The CDR3 extends over 15 amino acids. CDR3 coding DNA: TGTGCCATCAGTGAGGATTCGGGACCAGAAGAGACCCAGTACTTC. This translates into CAISEDSGPEETQYF.

The CDR3 reads CASSPLLAGGRETQYF. In nucleotides, the CDR3 is TGTGCCAGCAGCCCCCTACTAGCGGGGGGGCGGGAGACCCAGTACTTC. The chain employs TRBV7-2 and TRBJ2-5, with 13 positions matching TRBD2. The length of the CDR3 is 16 residues. CDR1 and CDR2 from the germline V gene are SGHTA and FQGNSA. With 5 bases clipped from V and 5 bases from J, the junction kept 8 bases outside the gene matches.

This clonotype was counted a single time. The rearrangement links TRBV20-1 to TRBJ1-2, with no clear D. V dropped 1 base and J dropped 5 bases, with 14 bases sitting between them. The CDR3 runs to 14 residues. Germline CDR1 is DFQATT and CDR2 is SNEGSKA (reference sequence). Here the CDR3 DNA reads TGCAGTGCTAGAGGGGATCCGGTAGGGTATGGCTACACCTTC. Translating it yields CSARGDPVGYGYTF.

The J gene is TRBJ2-7, the V gene TRBV6-4; no reliable D call. The CDR3 spans 13 residues. From germline, CDR1 is MRHNA and CDR2 SNTAGT. V gave up 2 bases and J gave up 6 bases, with 11 bases separating them. CDR3 sequence: CASSDGPYGEQYF. CDR3 nucleotides: TGTGCCAGCAGTGACGGCCCCTACGGCGAGCAGTACTTC.

V and J are TRBV9 and TRBJ2-1; D is perhaps TRBD1 or TRBD2 (5 bases each). The V end lost 4 bases, the J end lost 10 bases, and 21 bases lay between the germline ends. The germline gives CDR1 SGDLS, CDR2 YYNGEE. The CDR3 spans 15 residues. The CDR3 reads CASSPPTGAIREQFF. CDR3 bases: TGTGCCAGCAGCCCCCCTACCGGGGCTATAAGAGAGCAGTTCTTC.

This clonotype has just a few counts. The J gene is TRBJ2-7, the V gene TRBV19; D not certain. Trimming took off 1 base at V and 6 bases at J, with 4 bases between the two ends. This CDR3 region has 11 residues. CDR1 and CDR2 (germline): LNHDA, SQIVND (reference sequence). The CDR3 DNA reads as TGTGCCAGTAGTATAGGGACCGAGCAGTACTTC. Protein sequence: CASSIGTEQYF.

This clonotype was counted a single time. The J gene is TRBJ2-7, the V gene TRBV4-3, with 9 bases aligning to TRBD2. The CDR3 extends over 15 amino acids. Germline V gene lookup returns CDR1 LGHNA and CDR2 YSLEER. With V trimmed by 0 bases and J by 4 bases, 4 bases remained unmatched. The CDR3 nucleotides are TGCGCCAGCAGCCAAGATCCTAGCGGGAAATACGAGCAGTACTTC. Translating gives CASSQDPSGKYEQYF.

The chain has TRBV6-4 and TRBJ2-3, with D perhaps matching TRBD2 (5 bases). The V end was cut by 2 bases, the J end by 4 bases, with 22 bases between. Germline V lookup: CDR1 MRHNA, CDR2 SNTAGT. The CDR3 runs to 18 residues. CDR3 residues: CASSDEEGGTYVPDTQYF. Written as DNA, the CDR3 is TGTGCCAGCAGTGACGAAGAGGGCGGCACCTATGTCCCAGATACGCAGTATTTT.

V gene TRBV19 combines with J gene TRBJ1-1, with D possibly being TRBD1 (6 bases). CDR1 and CDR2 (germline): LNHDA, SQIVND (reference sequence). This CDR3 region has 14 residues. Trimming pared 3 bases from V and 7 bases from J, leaving 15 bases between. The CDR3 DNA reads TGTGCCAGTAGTATCGGGGGGGCGCCGAATGAAGCTTTCTTT. Its protein is CASSIGGAPNEAFF.

The J gene is TRBJ2-1, the V gene TRBV19, with D possibly TRBD1 on 5 matching bases. In germline, CDR1 is LNHDA, CDR2 SQIVND (reference sequence). V was clipped by 1 base and J by 2 bases, with 9 bases between them. The CDR3 is 15 residues long. CDR3 in DNA: TGTGCCAGTAGTATAGTCCAGGGCCCCTACAATGAGCAGTTCTTC. It specifies CASSIVQGPYNEQFF. Drawing the rest from reference TRBV19 and TRBJ2-1, the complete variable domain is DGGITQSPKYLFRKEGQNVTLSCEQNLNHDAMYWYRQDPGQGLRLIYYSQIVNDFQKGDIAEGYSVSREKKESFPLTVTSAQKNPTAFYLCASSIVQGPYNEQFFGPGTRLTVL.

V gene TRBV5-6 combines with J gene TRBJ2-7; D unclear. Germline CDR1 SGHDT, CDR2 YYEEEE. The ends were cut back, 3 bases at V and 3 bases at J, with 10 bases in the middle. This CDR3 contains 13 residues. The CDR3 DNA reads TGTGCCAGCAGCTCGTCCTTCCACTACGAGCAGTACTTC. Residues: CASSSSFHYEQYF.

The chain joins TRBV3-1 to TRBJ2-7, with 7 bases fitting TRBD2. Trimming cost V 4 bases and J 2 bases; bases outside gene matches: 2. CDR1 and CDR2 from the germline V gene are LGHDT and YNNKEL (reference sequence). This CDR3 contains 13 residues. CDR3 amino acids: CASSRAGPYEQYF. DNA for the CDR3: TGTGCCAGCAGCCGAGCGGGGCCCTACGAGCAGTACTTC.

The rearrangement joins TRBV27 to TRBJ1-1, with D uncertain. The length of the CDR3 is 15 residues. CDR1 is MNHEY, CDR2 SMNVEV, per germline (reference sequence). The germline V and J ends were trimmed by 3 bases and 5 bases, with 16 bases remaining between them. CDR3 sequence: CASSFLPPGETEAFF. As DNA, the CDR3 is TGTGCCAGCAGTTTTCTCCCCCCGGGAGAAACTGAAGCTTTCTTT.

The chain joins TRBV4-2 to TRBJ2-5; 10 bases align to TRBD2. Germline CDR1 is LGHNA and CDR2 is YNFKEQ. The CDR3 spans 17 residues. With V trimmed by 4 bases and J by 0 bases, 8 bases remained unmatched. DNA for the CDR3: TGTGCCAGCAGCCGGGCCGAAGGACTAGCGGACCAAGAGACCCAGTACTTC. It specifies CASSRAEGLADQETQYF.